This T cell receptor (beta chain) is from a study of cytomegalovirus exposure and HLA in healthy donors. The germline V and J ends were trimmed by 5 bases and 3 bases, with 11 bases remaining between them. This CDR3 region has 14 residues. The germline gives CDR1 LNHDA, CDR2 SQIVND (reference sequence). The PCR had 60 Vbeta and 13 Jbeta primers. The method was immunoSEQ multiplex PCR; TCRdb's version includes in-frame clones alone and lacks a portion of them. This sample contains some 55,000 clones. The sample consisted of PBMCs. The V and J genes are TRBV19 and TRBJ1-5; D gene uncertain. The receptor was derived from a middle-aged woman in good health and CMV-seronegative. CDR3 coding DNA: TGTGCCAGTAGTGGGTCAGGTGCCAATCAGCCCCAGCATTTT. This encodes CASSGSGANQPQHF.